Listed here are 32 T cell receptor beta chains from one sample, sequenced in a study of radiotherapy plus CTLA-4 blockade in lung cancer (dated by TCRdb to the late 2010s). Library generation was performed with the immunoSEQ multiplex PCR assay. The table was pulled from immuneACCESS by TCRdb, which kept in-frame rearrangements only. Such tables lose some clones; where checked, under half of the loss comes from unresolved V genes, and the rest has no known cause. The sample table records tens of thousands of clones; under 85% of these occur just once. About 14% of the sample rests with the top ten. Here the sequenced sample was peripheral blood, taken from a patient treated with radiotherapy plus ipilimumab. The receptor set was obtained from a human donor with non-small cell lung cancer that progressed on radiotherapy plus ipilimumab.

This clone was counted only a few times. This chain uses TRBV28 with TRBJ1-2, with 8 bases lining up with TRBD1. The junction had 15 bases not matched to a gene; V was cut back by 7 bases and J by 8 bases. This CDR3 comprises 15 residues. Germline assignment: CDR1 MDHEN and CDR2 SYDVKM. CDR3 sequence: CASTAGDRIPRGYTF. CDR3 coding DNA: TGTGCCAGCACCGCCGGGGACAGGATCCCTAGAGGCTACACCTTC.

The V gene is TRBV6-5, the J gene TRBJ1-6, with a possible D match to TRBD1 (5 bases). With 2 bases removed from V and 7 bases from J, the gap between germline ends came to 12 bases. This CDR3 has 15 amino acids. Germline V CDR1 and CDR2: MNHEY, SVGAGI. This CDR3 reads CASSYTRQGNSPLHF. The CDR3 nucleotides read TGTGCCAGCAGTTACACCCGGCAGGGAAATTCACCCCTCCACTTT.

The chain has TRBV9 and TRBJ1-4; D ambiguous. CDR3 size: 12 residues. CDR1 is SGDLS, CDR2 YYNGEE, per germline. V was shortened by 0 bases and J by 7 bases, with 4 bases between the two germline ends. CDR3 residues: CASSVGSEKLFF. CDR3 bases: TGTGCCAGCAGCGTAGGAAGTGAAAAACTGTTTTTT. The full variable domain, completed using reference TRBV9 and TRBJ1-4, is DSGVTQTPKHLITATGQRVTLRCSPRSGDLSVYWYQQSLDQGLQFLIQYYNGEERAKGNILERFSAQQFPDLHSELNLSSLELGDSALYFCASSVGSEKLFFGSGTQLSVL.

The chain employs TRBV27 and TRBJ2-1; 12 nucleotides agree with TRBD2. CDR1 MNHEY and CDR2 SMNVEV come from the germline V gene (reference sequence). The CDR3 runs 15 residues. V was pared by 5 bases and J by 7 bases, with 6 bases of the junction left unmatched. In DNA form, the CDR3 reads TGTGCCAGCAGTCTAGCGGGAGGGCCGGGGAATGAGCAGTTCTTC. The encoded protein is CASSLAGGPGNEQFF.

The rearrangement joins TRBV5-5 to TRBJ2-3, with D perhaps matching TRBD2 (6 bases). V was cut by 0 bases and J by 3 bases, with 11 bases left in between. Germline CDR1 reads SGHKS; CDR2 reads YYEKEE (reference sequence). The CDR3 extends over 15 amino acids. CDR3 bases: TGTGCCAGCAGCTTGGAGTGGGGGGTGACAGATACGCAGTATTTT. Translated: CASSLEWGVTDTQYF.

V and J are TRBV4-2 and TRBJ2-5; D not resolved. Germline V lookup: CDR1 LGHNA, CDR2 YNFKEQ. V lost 0 bases and J 5 bases, leaving 13 bases between the germline ends. This CDR3 has 15 amino acids. Here the CDR3 reads CASSQEGAAMETQYF. As DNA, the CDR3 is TGTGCCAGCAGCCAAGAAGGAGCAGCAATGGAGACCCAGTACTTC.

The J gene is TRBJ1-2, the V gene TRBV28; D unresolved. The CDR3 is 12 residues long. The V gene lost 7 bases and the J gene lost 6 bases, with 12 bases spanning the gap. The V gene's germline CDR1 is MDHEN and CDR2 SYDVKM. The CDR3 is CASTVGLDGYTF. CDR3 bases: TGTGCCAGCACAGTGGGCCTTGATGGCTACACCTTC.

This clone came up a few times. The chain combines TRBV28 with TRBJ2-6; TRBD2 is a possible D gene (7 bases). The germline gives CDR1 MDHEN, CDR2 SYDVKM. V lost 6 bases to trimming and J lost 3 bases, with 15 bases between them. The CDR3 length is 16 residues. The CDR3 loop is CASSLGGGYGANVLTF. CDR3 DNA sequence: TGTGCCAGCAGCTTGGGAGGGGGGTATGGGGCCAACGTCCTGACTTTC.

The CDR3 here is CASSQDSLYNEQFF. CDR3 coding DNA: TGCGCCAGCAGCCAAGATAGTCTGTACAATGAGCAGTTCTTC. The V and J genes are TRBV4-1 and TRBJ2-1; D remains ambiguous. Trimming shortened V by 0 bases and J by 4 bases, and 7 bases separated the two germline ends. CDR3 size: 14 residues. Germline V gives CDR1 MGHRA, CDR2 YSYEKL.

V gene TRBV19 combines with J gene TRBJ2-5; the D gene is possibly TRBD2 (6 bases). Looked up from germline, CDR1 is LNHDA and CDR2 is SQIVND (reference sequence). The CDR3 length is 15 residues. Trimming removed 3 bases at V and 4 bases at J, with 15 bases between. CDR3 sequence: CASSMGGGVSETQYF. The CDR3 bases are TGTGCCAGTAGTATGGGAGGCGGGGTTTCAGAGACCCAGTACTTC.

V is TRBV5-1 and J is TRBJ2-7; D is uncertain. The CDR3 sequence is 14 residues long. V lost 0 bases, J lost 3 bases, and 10 bases lay in between. CDR1 and CDR2 from the germline V gene are SGHRS and YFSETQ. CDR3 nucleotides: TGCGCCAGCAGCTTGGATCAGGTTTTCTACGAGCAGTACTTC. Residues: CASSLDQVFYEQYF.

The count of this clone is one. J is TRBJ1-2 and V is TRBV7-2, with D maybe TRBD1 (5 bases). Germline-derived CDR1 and CDR2 are SGHTA and FQGNSA. The CDR3 length is 18 residues. Between the trimmed V and J ends, which lost 5 bases and 5 bases, there was a span of 27 bases. Here the CDR3 reads CASSLSILQASEDYGYTF. CDR3 nucleotide sequence: TGTGCCAGCAGCCTATCCATCCTACAGGCCTCGGAAGATTATGGCTACACCTTC.

The chain links TRBV10-2 to TRBJ2-7; D is undetermined. The CDR3 totals 12 residues. Germline V gene data show CDR1 as WSHSY and CDR2 as SAAADI. The V end lost 2 bases, the J end lost 0 bases, and 2 bases lay between the germline ends. CDR3 nucleotides: TGCGCCAGCAGTGAGAGCTCCTACGAGCAGTACTTC. Translated, it gives CASSESSYEQYF.

The gene calls are TRBV27 and TRBJ2-1, with 12 nucleotides matching TRBD1. Germline V CDR1 and CDR2: MNHEY, SMNVEV (reference sequence). This CDR3 region has 16 residues. Unmatched junction bases numbered 8, after V lost 2 bases and J lost 9 bases. The CDR3 here is CASSLILGQGAGEQFF. CDR3 DNA sequence: TGTGCCAGCAGTTTAATTCTGGGACAGGGGGCGGGTGAGCAGTTCTTC.

The chain recombines TRBV5-1 with TRBJ2-2, with no clear D. Trimming left V 4 bases short and J 4 bases short, with 11 bases between. CDR1 is SGHRS, CDR2 YFSETQ, per germline. This CDR3 contains 14 residues. Here the CDR3 reads CASSRDPGTGELFF. The CDR3 DNA reads as TGCGCCAGCAGCCGCGACCCTGGCACCGGGGAGCTGTTTTTT. The whole variable domain, filled in from reference TRBV5-1 and TRBJ2-2, reads KAGVTQTPRYLIKTRGQQVTLSCSPISGHRSVSWYQQTPGQGLQFLFEYFSETQRNKGNFPGRFSGRQFSNSRSEMNVSTLELGDSALYLCASSRDPGTGELFFGEGSRLTVL.

The V and J genes are TRBV2 and TRBJ2-2; D remains ambiguous. This CDR3 is 14 amino acids long. The V gene lost 7 bases and the J gene lost 2 bases, with 11 bases spanning the gap. CDR1 is SNHLY, CDR2 FYNNEI, per germline. CDR3: CASTARTNTGELFF. The CDR3 DNA follows: TGTGCCAGCACCGCCCGAACTAACACCGGGGAGCTGTTTTTT.

V gene TRBV6-1 combines with J gene TRBJ1-5; D unclear. The germline gives CDR1 MNHNS, CDR2 SASEGT. V lost 6 bases and J lost 0, with 6 bases in between. The CDR3 loop spans 13 amino acids. CDR3 DNA: TGTGCCAGCAGGGTTGATAGCAATCAGCCCCAGCATTTT. Its translation is CASRVDSNQPQHF.

This clone was counted a single time. The J gene is TRBJ2-7, the V gene TRBV6-1; D possibly uses TRBD1 or TRBD2 (5 bases each). CDR1 and CDR2 from the germline V gene are MNHNS and SASEGT. The CDR3 consists of 14 residues. The CDR3 loop is CTTREINRPYEQYF. As DNA, the CDR3 is TGTACCACCAGGGAGATTAATAGACCCTACGAGCAGTACTTC.

The chain links TRBV11-2 to TRBJ2-5; unclear D gene. Looked up from germline, CDR1 is SGHAT and CDR2 is FQNNGV. This CDR3 comprises 15 residues. Trimming left V 0 bases short and J 3 bases short, with 11 bases between. The CDR3 DNA follows: TGTGCCAGCAGCTTAGAATTTGGGTCAGAAGAGACCCAGTACTTC. This sequence encodes CASSLEFGSEETQYF.

The V gene is TRBV5-1, the J gene TRBJ2-5, with D maybe TRBD2 (6 bases). Germline V CDR1 and CDR2: SGHRS, YFSETQ. Trimming stripped 1 base from V and 5 bases from J, with 12 bases between. The CDR3 runs 14 residues. The CDR3 DNA reads TGCGCCAGCAGCTTGACGGAGGGGCTGGAGACCCAGTACTTC. As protein: CASSLTEGLETQYF.

The chain combines TRBV28 with TRBJ1-5; D may be TRBD1 (6 bases). This CDR3 is 14 amino acids long. Germline CDR1 and CDR2: MDHEN and SYDVKM. Between the trimmed V and J ends, which lost 6 bases and 1 base, there was a span of 10 bases. The CDR3 bases are TGTGCCAGCAGCCGCGGACAGAGCAATCAGCCCCAGCATTTT. Translating gives CASSRGQSNQPQHF.

The chain carries TRBV11-2 and TRBJ2-7, with TRBD2 identical over 9 bases. There are 15 residues in the CDR3. CDR1 SGHAT and CDR2 FQNNGV come from the germline V gene. V shed 4 bases, J shed 5 bases, and the junction held 9 bases outside the gene matches. The CDR3 sequence: CASSSGTSSFNEQYF. For the CDR3, the DNA is TGTGCCAGCAGCTCAGGGACTAGCTCCTTCAACGAGCAGTACTTC.

The rearrangement links TRBV9 to TRBJ2-3, with 8 bases lining up with TRBD1. CDR3 length: 15 residues. J lost 8 bases, V lost 0 bases, and 8 bases had no gene match. Germline lookup yields CDR1 SGDLS and CDR2 YYNGEE. This CDR3 reads CASSVGGQEKGTQYF. CDR3 nucleotides: TGTGCCAGCAGCGTAGGGGGACAGGAGAAAGGTACGCAGTATTTT.

The gene calls are TRBV28 and TRBJ2-1; 13 bases map to TRBD2. The length of the CDR3 is 15 residues. V shed 8 bases, J shed 9 bases, and the junction held 10 bases outside the gene matches. Germline assignment: CDR1 MDHEN and CDR2 SYDVKM. CDR3 DNA: TGTGCCAGCGGAAGAACTAGCGGGAGGGCCGTTGAGCAGTTCTTC. Protein product: CASGRTSGRAVEQFF.

The rearrangement joins TRBV7-8 to TRBJ1-1; the D is unclear. The V gene's germline CDR1 is SGHVS and CDR2 FQNEAQ. The CDR3 consists of 15 residues. The V and J ends lost 1 base and 1 base respectively, with 10 bases between them. CDR3 sequence (DNA): TGTGCCAGCAGCTTAGGGGCAGCCACGAACACTGAAGCTTTCTTT. Translating gives CASSLGAATNTEAFF.

The CDR3 DNA is TGCAGCGTTGCGTTAGGGGGGGCAAGAAATCAGCCCCAGCATTTT. It codes for CSVALGGARNQPQHF. The rearrangement uses TRBV29-1 and TRBJ1-5; weak D call: TRBD1 (6 bases). CDR3 length: 15 residues. Per the germline V gene, CDR1 is SQVTM and CDR2 is ANQGSEA. Deletions cut 4 bases from V and 4 bases from J, with 17 bases between.

The chain joins TRBV28 to TRBJ2-3, with D unresolved. Per the germline V gene, CDR1 is MDHEN and CDR2 is SYDVKM. The V end lost 4 bases, the J end lost 2 bases, and 10 bases lay between the germline ends. This CDR3 region has 14 residues. CDR3 sequence (DNA): TGTGCCAGCAGTTCTCCCATTCCCACAGATACGCAGTATTTT. Translated, it gives CASSSPIPTDTQYF.

V gene TRBV11-2 combines with J gene TRBJ2-2; a possible D gene is TRBD2 (6 bases). Germline V gene sequence: CDR1 SGHAT, CDR2 FQNNGV. The CDR3 spans 15 residues. V was cut by 4 bases and J by 7 bases, with 16 bases left in between. DNA of the CDR3: TGTGCCAGCAGCTCCGGACTATCAACTGGCGGGGAGCTGTTTTTT. This encodes CASSSGLSTGGELFF. The full variable domain, its missing parts supplied by reference TRBV11-2 and TRBJ2-2, is EAGVAQSPRYKIIEKRQSVAFWCNPISGHATLYWYQQILGQGPKLLIQFQNNGVVDDSQLPKDRFSAERLKGVDSTLKIQPAKLEDSAVYLCASSSGLSTGGELFFGEGSRLTVL.

V usage is TRBV29-1 and J usage is TRBJ1-5, with D possibly being TRBD1 (5 bases). The CDR3 sequence is 13 residues long. V was trimmed by 4 bases and J by 3 bases, leaving 10 bases between them. CDR1 and CDR2 from the germline V gene are SQVTM and ANQGSEA. CDR3: CSVAATVNQPQHF. The DNA of the CDR3 is TGCAGCGTTGCCGCGACAGTCAATCAGCCCCAGCATTTT.

The chain carries TRBV2 and TRBJ1-3; D uncertain. V lost 5 bases and J lost 0, with 14 bases in between. The germline V gene encodes CDR1 SNHLY and CDR2 FYNNEI. The CDR3 is 16 amino acids. CDR3 nucleotide sequence: TGTGCCAGCAGTACGAGGACGGCTATCTCTGGAAACACCATATATTTT. The encoded protein is CASSTRTAISGNTIYF.

V is TRBV5-1 and J is TRBJ2-1, with 8 bases identical to TRBD1. Germline V CDR1 and CDR2: SGHRS, YFSETQ. The CDR3 has 16 amino acids. With 2 bases clipped from V and 0 bases from J, the junction kept 4 bases outside the gene matches. The CDR3 protein is CASSLQGESSYNEQFF. DNA of the CDR3: TGCGCCAGCAGCTTACAGGGGGAGAGCTCCTACAATGAGCAGTTCTTC.

The chain has TRBV18 and TRBJ1-1; 12 bases line up with TRBD1. Germline CDR1 reads KGHSH; CDR2 reads LQKENI. V shed 0 bases, J shed 4 bases, and the junction held 6 bases outside the gene matches. The CDR3 is made up of 17 amino acids. The CDR3: CASSPPGTGGRGTEAFF. DNA for the CDR3: TGTGCCAGCTCACCACCCGGGACAGGGGGCCGGGGCACTGAAGCTTTCTTT.